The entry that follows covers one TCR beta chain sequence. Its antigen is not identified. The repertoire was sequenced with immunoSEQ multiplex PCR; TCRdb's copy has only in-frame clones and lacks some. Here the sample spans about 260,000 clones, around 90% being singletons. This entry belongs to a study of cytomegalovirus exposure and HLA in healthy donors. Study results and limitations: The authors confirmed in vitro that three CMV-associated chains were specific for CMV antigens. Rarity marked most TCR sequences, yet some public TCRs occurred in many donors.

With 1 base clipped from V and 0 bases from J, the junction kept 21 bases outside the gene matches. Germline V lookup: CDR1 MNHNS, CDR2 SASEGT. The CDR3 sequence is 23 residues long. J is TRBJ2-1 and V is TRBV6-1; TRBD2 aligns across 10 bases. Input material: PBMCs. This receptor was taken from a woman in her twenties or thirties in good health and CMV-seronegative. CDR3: CASSEVSGLAGVGATLSYNEQFF. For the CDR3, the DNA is TGTGCCAGCAGTGAAGTCTCAGGGCTAGCGGGAGTGGGGGCCACCCTCTCCTACAATGAGCAGTTCTTC.